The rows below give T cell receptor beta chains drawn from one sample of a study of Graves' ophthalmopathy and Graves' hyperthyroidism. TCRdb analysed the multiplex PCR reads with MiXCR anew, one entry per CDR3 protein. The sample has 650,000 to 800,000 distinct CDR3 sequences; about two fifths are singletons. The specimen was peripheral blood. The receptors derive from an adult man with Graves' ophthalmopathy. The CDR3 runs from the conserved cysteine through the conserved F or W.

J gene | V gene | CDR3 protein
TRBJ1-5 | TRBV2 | CASSSQDRGQGPQHF
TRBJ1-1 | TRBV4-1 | CASSHRTGMNTEAFF
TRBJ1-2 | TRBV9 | CASSLRAGYYGYTF
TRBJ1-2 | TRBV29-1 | CSQGTRGDYGYTF
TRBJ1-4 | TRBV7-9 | CASNHDGRGKLFF
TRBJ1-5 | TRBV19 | CASSIKGNQPQHF
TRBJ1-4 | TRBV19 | CASSTLTGINEKLFF
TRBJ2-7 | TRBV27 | CASSPATALWEQYF
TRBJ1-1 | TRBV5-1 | CASGNGQELDTEAFF
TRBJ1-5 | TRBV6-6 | CASGPGLNVKPQHF
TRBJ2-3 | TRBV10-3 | CAISGTSGGTDTQYF
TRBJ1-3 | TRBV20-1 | CSARVRDRDYSGNTIYF
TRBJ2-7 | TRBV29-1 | CSVSPAGGTYEQYF
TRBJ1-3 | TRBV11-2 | CASSPLREIGGTSGNTIYF
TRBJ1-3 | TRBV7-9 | CASSLVSGNTIYF
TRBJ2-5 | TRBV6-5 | CASSYSGGTETQYF
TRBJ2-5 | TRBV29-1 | CSVYRGYFQETQYF
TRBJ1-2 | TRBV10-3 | CAISTTNYGYTF
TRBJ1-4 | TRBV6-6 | CASSYSEHVEKLFF
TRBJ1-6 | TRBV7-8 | CASSPGDRSNSPLHF
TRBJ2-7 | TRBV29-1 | CSVVGGQGSYEQYF
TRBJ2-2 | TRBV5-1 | CASRRAAGELFF
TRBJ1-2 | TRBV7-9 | CASSQSGQGMDYGYTF
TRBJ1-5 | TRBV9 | CASSVRDRDQPQHF
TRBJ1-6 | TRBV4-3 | CASSLGWTGSNSPLHF
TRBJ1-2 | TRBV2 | CASTVRLYGYTF
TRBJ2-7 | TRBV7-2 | CASSLGAGGDSYGQYF
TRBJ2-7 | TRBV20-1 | CSATKLAGGTYEQYF
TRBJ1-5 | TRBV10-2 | CASSERPGMVGNQPQHF
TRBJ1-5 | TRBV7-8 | CASSLMTGDYSNQPQHF
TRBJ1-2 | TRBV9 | CASSVWGRVMSGYTF
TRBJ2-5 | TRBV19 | CASSISGREGFQETQYF
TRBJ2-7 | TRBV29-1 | CSVTLPGGEQYF
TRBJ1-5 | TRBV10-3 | CAISAPTGGNQPQHF
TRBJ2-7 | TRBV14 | CASSPPEIPGVKQYF
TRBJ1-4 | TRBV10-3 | CASSSSGMVNEKLFF
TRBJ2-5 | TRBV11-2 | CASSLVEGSGETQYF
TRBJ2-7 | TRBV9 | CASSPQSGGRSYEQYF
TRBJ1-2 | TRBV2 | CASFWTGVRGYTF
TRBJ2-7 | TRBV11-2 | CASSLVSGLAGVYEQYF
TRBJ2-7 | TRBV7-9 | CASSNQRDLTYEQYF
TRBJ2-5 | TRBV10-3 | CASSPPGSGQPQYF
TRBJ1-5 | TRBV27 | CASSLSRAEPQHF
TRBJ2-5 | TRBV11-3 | CASSRWTGRGETQYF
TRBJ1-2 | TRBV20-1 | CSDPGDRDGYTF
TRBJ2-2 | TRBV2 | CASSHPTSWVRGGELFF
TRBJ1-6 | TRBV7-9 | CASSLVLGGNSPLHF
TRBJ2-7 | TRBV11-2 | CASSLIVQGHEQYF
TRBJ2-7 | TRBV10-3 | CAISDRDRGLREQYF
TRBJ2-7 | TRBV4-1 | CASSQEDLSSYEQYF
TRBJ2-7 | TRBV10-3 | CASNGITYEQYF
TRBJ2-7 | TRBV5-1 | CASSGAPYEQYF
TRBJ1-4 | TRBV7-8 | CASSFLRRGRSEKLFF
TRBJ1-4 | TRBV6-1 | CASRTRDISGKLFF
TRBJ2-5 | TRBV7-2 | CASSRGGYQETQYF
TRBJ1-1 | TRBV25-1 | CASSDEARGGTEAFF
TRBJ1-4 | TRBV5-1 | CASSLQGANEKLFF
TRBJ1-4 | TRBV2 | CASKGRGNEKLFF
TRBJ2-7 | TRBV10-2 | CASSEDRGDEQYF